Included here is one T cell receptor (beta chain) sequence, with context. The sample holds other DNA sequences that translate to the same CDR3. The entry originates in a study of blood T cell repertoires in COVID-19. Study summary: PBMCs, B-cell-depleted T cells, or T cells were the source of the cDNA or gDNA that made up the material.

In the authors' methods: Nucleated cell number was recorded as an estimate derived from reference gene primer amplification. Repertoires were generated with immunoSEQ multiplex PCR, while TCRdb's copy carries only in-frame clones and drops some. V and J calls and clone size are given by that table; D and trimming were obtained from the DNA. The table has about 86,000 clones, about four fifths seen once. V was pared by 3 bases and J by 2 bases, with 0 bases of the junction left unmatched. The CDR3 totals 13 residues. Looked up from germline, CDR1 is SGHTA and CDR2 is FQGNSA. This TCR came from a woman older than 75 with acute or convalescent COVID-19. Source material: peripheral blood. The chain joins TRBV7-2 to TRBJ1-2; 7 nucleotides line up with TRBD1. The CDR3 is CASSLGQNYGYTF. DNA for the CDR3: TGTGCCAGCAGCTTGGGACAGAACTATGGCTACACCTTC.